This section outlines one T cell receptor beta chain sequence together with its context. Sequenced by immunoSEQ multiplex PCR; TCRdb stores in-frame clones only, minus some. The table records about 86,000 clones, 86% of them present only once. The sample is drawn from a study of cytotoxic CD8 clonotypes in ibrutinib-treated CLL. Overall study context: Among responders, around 25 were partial and 2 complete; after median roughly 72 months, about 15 stayed remitted and some 12 progressed.

V lost 4 bases, J lost 7 bases, and 11 bases stayed unmatched. This CDR3 has 16 residues. The germline V gene has CDR1 SGHNT and CDR2 YENEEA. Sample: PBMCs, taken before ibrutinib treatment. This rearrangement joins TRBV11-3 to TRBJ2-7; 12 bases are shared with TRBD1. The TCR originated in a human donor with chronic lymphocytic leukemia. The DNA of the CDR3 is TGTGCCAGCAGCTCACCTCCGGGACAGGGGGCCTTGGAGCAGTACTTC. This encodes CASSSPPGQGALEQYF.